The 2 T cell receptor beta chains reported below all come from one sample, sequenced in a study of PD-L1 blockade in urothelial cancer. TCRdb's table, derived via immunoSEQ multiplex PCR, lists solely in-frame clones and lacks some. The repertoire holds 80,000 to 90,000 clones, with more than 75% as singletons. Described time point: pretreatment peripheral blood. This sample comprised PBMCs, obtained around atezolizumab (anti-PD-L1) treatment. The receptors stem from a man between 60 and 70 years old with urothelial cancer.

The chain uses TRBV5-1 and TRBJ2-7; TRBD2 aligns across 9 bases. Looked up from germline, CDR1 is SGHRS and CDR2 is YFSETQ. This CDR3 region has 15 residues. The junction had 7 bases not matched to a gene; V was cut back by 0 bases and J by 6 bases. CDR3 DNA sequence: TGCGCCAGCAGCTTGGCGGTAGCGGGAGCGGTCGAGCAGTACTTC. Encoded protein: CASSLAVAGAVEQYF. Full variable domain (rest looked up from reference TRBV5-1 and TRBJ2-7): KAGVTQTPRYLIKTRGQQVTLSCSPISGHRSVSWYQQTPGQGLQFLFEYFSETQRNKGNFPGRFSGRQFSNSRSEMNVSTLELGDSALYLCASSLAVAGAVEQYFGPGTRLTVT.

The chain couples TRBV7-3 to TRBJ2-1; TRBD2 might be the D (6 bases). The CDR3 contains 17 residues. Germline CDR1 is SGHTA and CDR2 is FQGTGA. V shed 0 bases and J shed 6 bases, with 18 bases lying between them. The DNA of the CDR3 is TGTGCCAGCAGCTTAACGAGCACCGGGGAGGTAGGCAATGAGCAGTTCTTC. This encodes CASSLTSTGEVGNEQFF.